These 7 T cell receptor beta chains were all obtained from the same sample, sequenced in a study of blood T cell repertoires in COVID-19. The method was immunoSEQ multiplex PCR; TCRdb's version includes in-frame clones alone and lacks a portion of them. The sample lists some 190,000 clones; about 85% were seen once. The sequenced material came from peripheral blood. The receptors here all came from a man aged 25-40 years with acute or convalescent COVID-19.

This chain joins TRBV18 and TRBJ1-2; D unresolved. Trimming pared 0 bases from V and 2 bases from J, leaving 4 bases between. Germline loops: CDR1 KGHSH, CDR2 LQKENI. The CDR3 totals 13 residues. In DNA, the CDR3 is TGTGCCAGCTCACCACCCGCGAACTATGGCTACACCTTC. This translates into CASSPPANYGYTF.

The chain combines TRBV2 with TRBJ2-4; D might be TRBD1 (5 bases). V gave up 7 bases and J gave up 1 base, with 14 bases separating them. Per the germline V gene, CDR1 is SNHLY and CDR2 is FYNNEI. The CDR3 runs to 15 residues. CDR3 sequence (DNA): TGTGCCAGCACCATCAATGGGGCCGCCAAAAACATTCAGTACTTC. Protein product: CASTINGAAKNIQYF.

The CDR3 DNA reads as TGTGCCAGCCGACAGGGGCGGAGAACCGGGGAGCTGTTTTTT. It is translated as CASRQGRRTGELFF. The V and J genes are TRBV27 and TRBJ2-2; 8 positions agree with TRBD1. The junction had 7 bases not matched to a gene; V was cut back by 8 bases and J by 5 bases. Germline CDR1 reads MNHEY; CDR2 reads SMNVEV (reference sequence). This CDR3 region has 14 residues.

The rearrangement uses TRBV28 and TRBJ1-5, with unresolved D. This CDR3 is 14 amino acids long. The ends were cut back, 5 bases at V and 4 bases at J, with 12 bases in the middle. Germline V CDR1 and CDR2: MDHEN, SYDVKM. The CDR3 DNA reads as TGTGCCAGCAGTCCGAAGGGAGGGAATCAGCCCCAGCATTTT. Protein sequence: CASSPKGGNQPQHF.

V gene TRBV7-9 combines with J gene TRBJ2-2; 7 nucleotides align to TRBD1. V shed 10 bases, J shed 7 bases, and the junction held 15 bases outside the gene matches. CDR1 is SEHNR, CDR2 FQNEAQ, per germline (reference sequence). The CDR3 is 15 amino acids. CDR3 amino acids: CAISIVEGAGGELFF. Here the CDR3 DNA reads TGTGCCATCAGTATTGTTGAGGGGGCCGGCGGGGAGCTGTTTTTT.

The CDR3 DNA is TGTGCCAGCAGTTACTCTAGACACCATAATGAAAAACTGTTTTTT. Translation: CASSYSRHHNEKLFF. The chain uses TRBV6-5 and TRBJ1-4, with D hard to call. The germline V gene has CDR1 MNHEY and CDR2 SVGAGI. The CDR3 is 15 residues long. The V and J ends lost 0 bases and 4 bases respectively, with 9 bases between them.

The chain uses TRBV10-1 and TRBJ2-1; TRBD2 agrees at 10 bases. Trimming cost V 6 bases and J 2 bases; bases outside gene matches: 13. Germline V gives CDR1 WNHNN, CDR2 SYGVQD (reference sequence). This CDR3 contains 18 residues. The DNA of the CDR3 is TGCGCCAGCAGCGCAGGAGCGGGAGGGCCAAAAACCTACAATGAGCAGTTCTTC. Its translation: CASSAGAGGPKTYNEQFF.